Listed here are 8 T cell receptor beta chains from one sample, sequenced in a study of blood T cell repertoires in COVID-19. Produced via immunoSEQ multiplex PCR; TCRdb's table is partial and in-frame only. The table records roughly 400,000 clones, roughly 86% of them present only once. Sequences were obtained from peripheral blood. These receptors all come from a woman aged 55 to 70 with COVID-19, enrolled during active disease.

At least ten counts were recorded for this clone. The chain uses TRBV6-1 and TRBJ1-5, with no clear D. The CDR3 length is 15 residues. Germline CDR1 is MNHNS and CDR2 is SASEGT. V dropped 2 bases and J dropped 0 bases, with 8 bases sitting between them. The CDR3 loop reads CASSEPQSSNQPQHF. The DNA of the CDR3 is TGTGCCAGCAGTGAACCTCAGTCTAGCAATCAGCCCCAGCATTTT.

CDR3 coding DNA: TGTGCCAGCAGTTTAATAGCTGAACCCCAGCATTTT. Its protein product is CASSLIAEPQHF. This chain links TRBV28 with TRBJ1-5, with D uncertain. Germline CDR1 and CDR2: MDHEN and SYDVKM. This CDR3 has 12 amino acids. V shed 2 bases and J shed 10 bases, with 9 bases lying between them. Full variable domain (rest looked up from reference TRBV28 and TRBJ1-5): DVKVTQSSRYLVKRTGEKVFLECVQDMDHENMFWYRQDPGLGLRLIYFSYDVKMKEKGDIPEGYSVSREKKERFSLILESASTNQTSMYLCASSLIAEPQHFGDGTRLSIL.

The sample holds a few counts of this clone. CDR3 bases: TGCGCCAGCAGCTTGGCACCCGGGACAGGGTATCAGCCCCAGCATTTT. It codes for CASSLAPGTGYQPQHF. The chain links TRBV5-1 to TRBJ1-5; 9 bases align to TRBD1. Germline V gene sequence: CDR1 SGHRS, CDR2 YFSETQ. V was pared by 0 bases and J by 5 bases, with 6 bases of the junction left unmatched. The CDR3 is 16 amino acids.

This clone was counted once. This chain uses TRBV5-1 with TRBJ2-7; a possible D gene is TRBD2 (5 bases). The length of the CDR3 is 15 residues. V lost 8 bases to trimming and J lost 2 bases, with 20 bases between them. Germline values: CDR1 SGHRS, CDR2 YFSETQ. The CDR3 DNA is TGCGCCAGTTCCTTCCCCCCCAGCGGAGCCTACGAGCAGTACTTC. The encoded protein is CASSFPPSGAYEQYF.

This chain uses TRBV19 with TRBJ1-4; TRBD1 agrees at 9 bases. The germline V gene encodes CDR1 LNHDA and CDR2 SQIVND (reference sequence). Germline trimming cut 6 bases from V and 5 bases from J; bases unmatched to any gene: 4. The CDR3 is 14 amino acids. CDR3: CASSLTGGNEKLFF. The CDR3 coding sequence is TGTGCCAGTAGCTTAACAGGGGGCAATGAAAAACTGTTTTTT.

The gene calls are TRBV15 and TRBJ1-5, with 8 bases fitting TRBD1. The V gene end was trimmed by 3 bases and the J gene end by 5 bases; junction bases not matched to a gene: 0. The CDR3 runs 13 residues. CDR1 LNHNV and CDR2 YYDKDF come from the germline V gene (reference sequence). The CDR3 DNA follows: TGTGCCACCAGCAGGACAGGGGATCAGCCCCAGCATTTT. Protein product: CATSRTGDQPQHF.

V gene TRBV24-1 combines with J gene TRBJ2-2; TRBD2 matches 13 bases. The CDR3 consists of 18 residues. From germline, CDR1 is KGHDR and CDR2 SFDVKD. Unmatched junction bases numbered 9, after V lost 4 bases and J lost 5 bases. CDR3 bases: TGTGCCACCAGTGACAGTACTAGCGGGGGGGCCAAGACCGGGGAGCTGTTTTTT. Its protein is CATSDSTSGGAKTGELFF.

This clone was detected once. The chain employs TRBV24-1 and TRBJ2-3; TRBD1 agrees at 7 bases. This CDR3 contains 13 residues. Germline-derived CDR1 and CDR2 are KGHDR and SFDVKD. The V gene end was trimmed by 10 bases and the J gene end by 4 bases; junction bases not matched to a gene: 7. CDR3 in DNA: TGTGCCACAGGGGGCAGGGACCCAGATACGCAGTATTTT. This gives the protein CATGGRDPDTQYF.